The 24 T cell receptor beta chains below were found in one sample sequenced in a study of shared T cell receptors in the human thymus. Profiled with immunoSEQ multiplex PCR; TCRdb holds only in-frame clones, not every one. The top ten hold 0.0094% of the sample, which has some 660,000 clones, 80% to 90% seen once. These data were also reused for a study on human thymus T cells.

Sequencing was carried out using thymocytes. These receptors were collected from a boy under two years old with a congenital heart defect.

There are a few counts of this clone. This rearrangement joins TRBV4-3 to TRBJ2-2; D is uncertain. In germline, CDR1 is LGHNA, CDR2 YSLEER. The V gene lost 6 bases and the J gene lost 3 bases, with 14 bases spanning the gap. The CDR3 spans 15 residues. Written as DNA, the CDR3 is TGCGCCAGCAGTCGACACCCAATGCACACCGGGGAGCTGTTTTTT. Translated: CASSRHPMHTGELFF.

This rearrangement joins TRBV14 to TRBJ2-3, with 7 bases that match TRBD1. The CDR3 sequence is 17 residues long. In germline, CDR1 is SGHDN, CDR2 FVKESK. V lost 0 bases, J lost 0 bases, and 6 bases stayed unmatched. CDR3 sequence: CASSQDEGGSSTDTQYF. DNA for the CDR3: TGTGCCAGCAGCCAAGATGAAGGGGGCTCTAGCACAGATACGCAGTATTTT.

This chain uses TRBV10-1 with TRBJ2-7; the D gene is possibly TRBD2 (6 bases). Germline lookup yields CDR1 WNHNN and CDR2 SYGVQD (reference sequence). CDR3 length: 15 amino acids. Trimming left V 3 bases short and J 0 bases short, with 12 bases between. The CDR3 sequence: CASSDGGDSSYEQYF. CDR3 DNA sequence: TGCGCCAGCAGTGATGGTGGGGACTCCTCCTACGAGCAGTACTTC.

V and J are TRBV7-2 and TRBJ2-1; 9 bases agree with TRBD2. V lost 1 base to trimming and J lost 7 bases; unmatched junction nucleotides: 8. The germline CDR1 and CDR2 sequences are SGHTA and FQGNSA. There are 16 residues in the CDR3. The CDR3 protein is CASSLGGTSLTNEQFF. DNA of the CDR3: TGTGCCAGCAGCTTAGGAGGGACTAGCCTGACGAATGAGCAGTTCTTC.

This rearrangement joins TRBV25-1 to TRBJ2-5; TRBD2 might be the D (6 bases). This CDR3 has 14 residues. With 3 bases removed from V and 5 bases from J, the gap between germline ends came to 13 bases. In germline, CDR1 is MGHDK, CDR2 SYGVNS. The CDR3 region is CASSDGGPWETQYF. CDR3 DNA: TGTGCCAGCAGTGACGGGGGACCTTGGGAGACCCAGTACTTC. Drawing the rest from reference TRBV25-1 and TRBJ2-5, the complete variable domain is EADIYQTPRYLVIGTGKKITLECSQTMGHDKMYWYQQDPGMELHLIHYSYGVNSTEKGDLSSESTVSRIRTEHFPLTLESARPSHTSQYLCASSDGGPWETQYFGPGTRLLVL.

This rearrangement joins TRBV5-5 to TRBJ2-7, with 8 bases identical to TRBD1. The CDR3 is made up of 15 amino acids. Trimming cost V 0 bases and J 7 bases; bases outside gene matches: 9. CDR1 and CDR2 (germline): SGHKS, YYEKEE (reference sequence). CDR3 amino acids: CASSLAETGAREQYF. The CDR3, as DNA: TGTGCCAGCAGCTTGGCCGAGACAGGGGCGAGGGAGCAGTACTTC.

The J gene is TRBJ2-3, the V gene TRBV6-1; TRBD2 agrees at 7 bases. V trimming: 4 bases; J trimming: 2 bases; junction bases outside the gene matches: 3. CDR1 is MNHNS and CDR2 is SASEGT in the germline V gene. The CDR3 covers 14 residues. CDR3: CASSGLADTDTQYF. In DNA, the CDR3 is TGTGCCAGCAGTGGGCTAGCGGACACAGATACGCAGTATTTT.

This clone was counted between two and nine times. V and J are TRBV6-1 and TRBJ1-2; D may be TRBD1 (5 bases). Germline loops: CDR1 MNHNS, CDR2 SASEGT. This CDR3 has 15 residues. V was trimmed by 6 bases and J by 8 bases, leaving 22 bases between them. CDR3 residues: CASSELGQIMWGYTF. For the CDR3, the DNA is TGTGCCAGCAGCGAGTTGGGGCAGATTATGTGGGGCTACACCTTC.

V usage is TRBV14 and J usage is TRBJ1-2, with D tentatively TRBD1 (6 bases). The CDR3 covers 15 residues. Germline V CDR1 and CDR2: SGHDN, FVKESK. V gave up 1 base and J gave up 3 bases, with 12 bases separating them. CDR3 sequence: CASSQASGAHYGYTF. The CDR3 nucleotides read TGTGCCAGCAGCCAAGCCTCAGGGGCGCACTATGGCTACACCTTC.

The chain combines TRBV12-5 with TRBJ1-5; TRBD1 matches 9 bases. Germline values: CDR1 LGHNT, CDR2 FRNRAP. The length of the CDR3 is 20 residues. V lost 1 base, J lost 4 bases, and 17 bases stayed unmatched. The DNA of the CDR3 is TGTGCTAGTGGTTTGGACGGTACCCCTCACAGGGGGCAAGTTAATCAGCCCCAGCATTTT. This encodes CASGLDGTPHRGQVNQPQHF.

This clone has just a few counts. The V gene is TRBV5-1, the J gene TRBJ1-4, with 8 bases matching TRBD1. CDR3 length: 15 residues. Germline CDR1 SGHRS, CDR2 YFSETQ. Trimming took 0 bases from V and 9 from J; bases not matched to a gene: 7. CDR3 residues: CASSLDNRGSKKLFF. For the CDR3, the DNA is TGCGCCAGCAGCTTGGATAACAGGGGGTCAAAAAAACTGTTTTTT.

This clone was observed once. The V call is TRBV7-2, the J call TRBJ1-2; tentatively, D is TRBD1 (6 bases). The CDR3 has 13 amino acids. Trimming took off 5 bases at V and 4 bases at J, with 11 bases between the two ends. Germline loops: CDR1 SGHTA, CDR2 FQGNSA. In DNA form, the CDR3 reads TGTGCCAGCAGCGTCGGACAGAGCTATGGCTACACCTTC. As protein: CASSVGQSYGYTF. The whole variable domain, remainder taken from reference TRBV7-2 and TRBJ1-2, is GAGVSQSPSNKVTEKGKDVELRCDPISGHTALYWYRQSLGQGLEFLIYFQGNSAPDKSGLPSDRFSAERTGGSVSTLTIQRTQQEDSAVYLCASSVGQSYGYTFGSGTRLTVV.

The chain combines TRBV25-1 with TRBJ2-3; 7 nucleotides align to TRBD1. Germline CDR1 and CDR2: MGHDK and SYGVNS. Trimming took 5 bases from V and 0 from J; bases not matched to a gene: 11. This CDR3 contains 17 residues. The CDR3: CASSLKEGATSTDTQYF. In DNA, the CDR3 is TGTGCCAGCAGTCTTAAAGAGGGGGCCACTAGCACAGATACGCAGTATTTT.

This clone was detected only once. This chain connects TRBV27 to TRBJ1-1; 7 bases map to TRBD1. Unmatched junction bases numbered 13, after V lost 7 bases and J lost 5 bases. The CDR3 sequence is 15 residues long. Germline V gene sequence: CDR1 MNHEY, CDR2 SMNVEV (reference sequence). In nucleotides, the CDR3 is TGTGCCAGCACCCGAAAAGGGGGCGTTAATACTGAAGCTTTCTTT. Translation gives CASTRKGGVNTEAFF.

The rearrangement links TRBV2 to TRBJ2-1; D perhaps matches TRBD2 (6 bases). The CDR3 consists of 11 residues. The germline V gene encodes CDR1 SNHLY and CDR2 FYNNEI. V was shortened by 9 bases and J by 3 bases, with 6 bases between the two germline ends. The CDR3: CAREGYNEQFF. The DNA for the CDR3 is TGTGCCAGGGAGGGCTACAATGAGCAGTTCTTC.

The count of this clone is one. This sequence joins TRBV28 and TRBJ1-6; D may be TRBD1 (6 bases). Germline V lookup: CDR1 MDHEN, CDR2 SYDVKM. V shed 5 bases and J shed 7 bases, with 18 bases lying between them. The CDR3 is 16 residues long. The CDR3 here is CASSRGTAPGNSPLHF. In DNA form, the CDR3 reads TGTGCCAGCAGTAGGGGGACCGCACCGGGCAATTCACCCCTCCACTTT. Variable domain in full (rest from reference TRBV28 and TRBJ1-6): DVKVTQSSRYLVKRTGEKVFLECVQDMDHENMFWYRQDPGLGLRLIYFSYDVKMKEKGDIPEGYSVSREKKERFSLILESASTNQTSMYLCASSRGTAPGNSPLHFGNGTRLTVT.

The CDR3 loop reads CASSLGDRTNEKLFF. The CDR3, as DNA: TGTGCCAGCAGCTTGGGAGACAGGACTAATGAAAAACTGTTTTTT. The V call is TRBV5-8, the J call TRBJ1-4; D is perhaps TRBD1 (6 bases). The CDR3 is made up of 15 amino acids. With 0 bases removed from V and 2 bases from J, the gap between germline ends came to 8 bases. CDR1 SGHTS and CDR2 YDEGEE come from the germline V gene.

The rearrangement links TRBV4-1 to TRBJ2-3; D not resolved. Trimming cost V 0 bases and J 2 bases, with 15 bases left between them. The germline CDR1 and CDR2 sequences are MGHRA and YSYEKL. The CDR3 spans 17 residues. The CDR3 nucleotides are TGCGCCAGCAGCCAAGAATTAACAGCCACACACACAGATACGCAGTATTTT. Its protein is CASSQELTATHTDTQYF.

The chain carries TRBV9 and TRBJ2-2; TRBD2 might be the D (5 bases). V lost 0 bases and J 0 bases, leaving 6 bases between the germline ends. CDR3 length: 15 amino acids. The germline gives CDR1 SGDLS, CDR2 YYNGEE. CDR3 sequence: CASSVVGTNTGELFF. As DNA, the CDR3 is TGTGCCAGCAGCGTAGTCGGGACGAACACCGGGGAGCTGTTTTTT. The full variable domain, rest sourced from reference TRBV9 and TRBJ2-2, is DSGVTQTPKHLITATGQRVTLRCSPRSGDLSVYWYQQSLDQGLQFLIQYYNGEERAKGNILERFSAQQFPDLHSELNLSSLELGDSALYFCASSVVGTNTGELFFGEGSRLTVL.

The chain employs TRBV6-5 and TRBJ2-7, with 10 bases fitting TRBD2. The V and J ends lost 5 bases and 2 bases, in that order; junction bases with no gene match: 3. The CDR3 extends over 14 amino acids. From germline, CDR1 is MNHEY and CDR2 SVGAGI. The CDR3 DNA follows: TGTGCCAGCAGTCGTCTAGCGGGAGCCTACGAGCAGTACTTC. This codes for CASSRLAGAYEQYF.

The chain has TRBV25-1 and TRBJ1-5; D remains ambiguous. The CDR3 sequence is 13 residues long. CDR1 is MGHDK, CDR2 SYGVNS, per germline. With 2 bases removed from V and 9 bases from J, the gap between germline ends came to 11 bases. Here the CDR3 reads CASSEIGGLPQHF. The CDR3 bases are TGTGCCAGCAGTGAAATAGGCGGTTTGCCCCAGCATTTT.

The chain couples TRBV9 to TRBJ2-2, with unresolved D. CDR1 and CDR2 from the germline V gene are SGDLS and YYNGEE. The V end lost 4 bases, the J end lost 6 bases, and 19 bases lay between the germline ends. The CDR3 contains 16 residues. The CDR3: CASSPTVPPIAGELFF. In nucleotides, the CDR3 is TGTGCCAGCAGCCCTACGGTGCCCCCCATTGCCGGGGAGCTGTTTTTT.

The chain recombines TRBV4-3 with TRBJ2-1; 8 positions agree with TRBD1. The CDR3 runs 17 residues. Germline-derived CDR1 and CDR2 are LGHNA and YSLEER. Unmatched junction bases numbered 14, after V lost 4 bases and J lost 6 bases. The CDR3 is CASSPHSIGQGANEQFF. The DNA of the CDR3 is TGCGCCAGCAGCCCACATTCCATCGGACAGGGTGCCAATGAGCAGTTCTTC.

The CDR3: CASSTRDLWWRTDTQYF. The CDR3 nucleotides read TGTGCCAGCAGCACCCGGGACTTATGGTGGAGGACAGATACGCAGTATTTT. The rearrangement uses TRBV28 and TRBJ2-3, with D tentatively TRBD2 (6 bases). V lost 6 bases and J 3 bases, leaving 22 bases between the germline ends. This CDR3 contains 17 residues. Per the germline V gene, CDR1 is MDHEN and CDR2 is SYDVKM.